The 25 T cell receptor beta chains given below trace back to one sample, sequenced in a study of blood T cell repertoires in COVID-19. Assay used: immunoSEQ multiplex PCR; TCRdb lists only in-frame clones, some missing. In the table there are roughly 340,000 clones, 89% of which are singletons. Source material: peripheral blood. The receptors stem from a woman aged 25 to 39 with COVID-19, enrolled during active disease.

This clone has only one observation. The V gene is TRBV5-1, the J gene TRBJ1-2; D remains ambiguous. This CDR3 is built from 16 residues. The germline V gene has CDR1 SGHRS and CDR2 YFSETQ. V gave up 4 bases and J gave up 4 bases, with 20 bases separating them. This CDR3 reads CASSNPERWVSYGYTF. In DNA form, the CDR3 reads TGCGCCAGCAGCAACCCCGAGCGGTGGGTTAGCTATGGCTACACCTTC.

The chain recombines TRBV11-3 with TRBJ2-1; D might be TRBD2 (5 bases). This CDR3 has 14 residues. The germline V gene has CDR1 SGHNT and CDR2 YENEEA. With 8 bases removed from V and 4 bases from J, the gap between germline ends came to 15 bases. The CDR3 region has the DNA TGTGCCAGCGGACTGGAGCGGAGGTACAATGAGCAGTTCTTC. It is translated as CASGLERRYNEQFF.

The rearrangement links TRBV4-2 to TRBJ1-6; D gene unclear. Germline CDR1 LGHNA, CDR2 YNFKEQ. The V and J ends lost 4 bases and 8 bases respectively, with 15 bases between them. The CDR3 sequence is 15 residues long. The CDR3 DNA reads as TGTGCCAGCAGCCGCCAGAGGAACCTGGATTCACCCCTCCACTTT. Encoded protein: CASSRQRNLDSPLHF.

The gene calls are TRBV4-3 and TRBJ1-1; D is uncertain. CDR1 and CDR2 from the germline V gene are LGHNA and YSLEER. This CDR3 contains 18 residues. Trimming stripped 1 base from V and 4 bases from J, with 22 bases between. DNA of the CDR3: TGCGCCAGCAGCCAAGGTCGAGGTCGGAGGACGAGGTCCACTGAAGCTTTCTTT. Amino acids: CASSQGRGRRTRSTEAFF.

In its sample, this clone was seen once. CDR3 DNA sequence: TGTGCCAGCAGTTTCGGGACAGGGGTAACCGGGGAGCTGTTTTTT. It yields the protein CASSFGTGVTGELFF. The rearrangement links TRBV5-6 to TRBJ2-2; 10 bases line up with TRBD1. CDR3 length: 15 amino acids. CDR1 SGHDT and CDR2 YYEEEE come from the germline V gene. V was clipped by 5 bases and J by 5 bases; unmatched bases: 6.

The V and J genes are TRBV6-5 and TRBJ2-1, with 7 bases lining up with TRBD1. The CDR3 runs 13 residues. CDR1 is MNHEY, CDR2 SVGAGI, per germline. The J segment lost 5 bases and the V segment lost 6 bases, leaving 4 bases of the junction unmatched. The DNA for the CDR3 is TGTGCCAGCAGCAAACAGGGGAACAATGAGCAGTTCTTC. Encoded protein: CASSKQGNNEQFF.

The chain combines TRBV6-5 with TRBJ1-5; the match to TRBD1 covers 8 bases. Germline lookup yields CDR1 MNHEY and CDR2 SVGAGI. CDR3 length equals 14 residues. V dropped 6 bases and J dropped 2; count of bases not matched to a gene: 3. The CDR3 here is CASRADRGNQPQHF. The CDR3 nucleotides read TGTGCCAGCAGGGCGGACAGGGGCAATCAGCCCCAGCATTTT.

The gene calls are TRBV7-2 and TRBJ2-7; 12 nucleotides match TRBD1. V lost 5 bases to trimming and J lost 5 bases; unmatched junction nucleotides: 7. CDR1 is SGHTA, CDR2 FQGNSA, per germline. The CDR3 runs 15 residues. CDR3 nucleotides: TGTGCCAGCAGCCCGACCGGGACAGGGGGCCACGAGCAGTACTTC. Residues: CASSPTGTGGHEQYF. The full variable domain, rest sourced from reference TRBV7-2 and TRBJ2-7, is GAGVSQSPSNKVTEKGKDVELRCDPISGHTALYWYRQSLGQGLEFLIYFQGNSAPDKSGLPSDRFSAERTGGSVSTLTIQRTQQEDSAVYLCASSPTGTGGHEQYFGPGTRLTVT.

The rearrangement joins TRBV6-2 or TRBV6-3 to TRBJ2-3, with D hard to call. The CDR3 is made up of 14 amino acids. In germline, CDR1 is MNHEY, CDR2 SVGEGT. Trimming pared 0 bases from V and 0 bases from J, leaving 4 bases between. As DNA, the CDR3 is TGTGCCAGCAGTTACTCTGAGAGCACAGATACGCAGTATTTT. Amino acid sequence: CASSYSESTDTQYF.

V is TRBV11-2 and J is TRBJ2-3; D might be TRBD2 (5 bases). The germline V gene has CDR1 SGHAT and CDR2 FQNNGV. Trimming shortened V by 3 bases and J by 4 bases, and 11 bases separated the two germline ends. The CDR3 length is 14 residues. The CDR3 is CASSFLTRSDTQYF. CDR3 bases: TGTGCCAGCAGCTTCCTCACTAGGTCAGATACGCAGTATTTT.

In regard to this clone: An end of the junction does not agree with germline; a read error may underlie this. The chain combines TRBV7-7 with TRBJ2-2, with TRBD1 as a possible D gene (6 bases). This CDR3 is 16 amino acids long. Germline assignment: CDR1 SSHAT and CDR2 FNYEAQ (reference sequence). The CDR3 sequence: CASSLASRTDTGELFF. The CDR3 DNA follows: TGTGCTAGCAGCTTAGCTTCTCGGACAGACACCGGGGAGCTGTTTTTT.

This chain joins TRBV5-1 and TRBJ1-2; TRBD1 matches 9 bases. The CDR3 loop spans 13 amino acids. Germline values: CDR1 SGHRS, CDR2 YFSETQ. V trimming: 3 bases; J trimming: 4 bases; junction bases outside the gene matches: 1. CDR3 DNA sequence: TGCGCCAGCAGCTCGACAGGGGGCTATGGCTACACCTTC. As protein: CASSSTGGYGYTF.

CDR3 nucleotides: TGCAGTGCTAGAGTGGGGCTAGAGCAGTACTTC. Translated, it gives CSARVGLEQYF. The chain joins TRBV20-1 to TRBJ2-7, with D maybe TRBD1 (5 bases). In germline, CDR1 is DFQATT, CDR2 SNEGSKA (reference sequence). The CDR3 length is 11 residues. V was shortened by 1 base and J by 7 bases, with 8 bases between the two germline ends.

The CDR3: CASSDSRAHSNQPQHF. The CDR3 region has the DNA TGTGCCAGCAGTGACTCGAGGGCACATAGCAATCAGCCCCAGCATTTT. The chain recombines TRBV6-4 with TRBJ1-5; no clear D gene. V was shortened by 0 bases and J by 0 bases, with 9 bases between the two germline ends. CDR1 is MRHNA, CDR2 SNTAGT, per germline. The CDR3 spans 16 residues.

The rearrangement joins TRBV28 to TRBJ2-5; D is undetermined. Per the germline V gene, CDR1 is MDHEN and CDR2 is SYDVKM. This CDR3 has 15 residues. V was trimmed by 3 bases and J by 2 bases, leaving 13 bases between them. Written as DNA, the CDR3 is TGTGCCAGCAGTTTCGTGGCAGGTACACAAGAGACCCAGTACTTC. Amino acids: CASSFVAGTQETQYF.

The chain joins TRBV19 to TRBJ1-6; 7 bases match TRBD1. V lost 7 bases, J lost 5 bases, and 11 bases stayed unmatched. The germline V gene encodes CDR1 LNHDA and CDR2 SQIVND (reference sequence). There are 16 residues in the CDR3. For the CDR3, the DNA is TGTGCCAGTACAGACTTCGGGACAGACAATAATTCACCCCTCCACTTT. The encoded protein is CASTDFGTDNNSPLHF.

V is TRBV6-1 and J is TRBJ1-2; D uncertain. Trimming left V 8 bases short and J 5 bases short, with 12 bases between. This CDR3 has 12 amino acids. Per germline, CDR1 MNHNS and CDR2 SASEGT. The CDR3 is CASFLSPYGYTF. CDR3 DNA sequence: TGTGCCAGCTTTCTATCCCCGTATGGCTACACCTTC.

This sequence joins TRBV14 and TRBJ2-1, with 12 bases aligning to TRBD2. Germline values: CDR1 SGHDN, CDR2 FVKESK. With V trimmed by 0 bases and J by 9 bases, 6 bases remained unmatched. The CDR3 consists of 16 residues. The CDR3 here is CASSQDRRLAGAEQFF. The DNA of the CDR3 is TGTGCCAGCAGCCAAGACCGGAGACTAGCGGGGGCTGAGCAGTTCTTC.

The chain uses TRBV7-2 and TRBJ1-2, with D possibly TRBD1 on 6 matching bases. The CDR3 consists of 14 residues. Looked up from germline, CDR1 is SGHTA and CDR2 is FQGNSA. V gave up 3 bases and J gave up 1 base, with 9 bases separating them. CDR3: CASSLDRFNYGYTF. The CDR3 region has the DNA TGTGCCAGCAGCTTGGACAGATTTAACTATGGCTACACCTTC. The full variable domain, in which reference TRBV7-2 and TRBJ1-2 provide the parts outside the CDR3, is GAGVSQSPSNKVTEKGKDVELRCDPISGHTALYWYRQSLGQGLEFLIYFQGNSAPDKSGLPSDRFSAERTGGSVSTLTIQRTQQEDSAVYLCASSLDRFNYGYTFGSGTRLTVV.

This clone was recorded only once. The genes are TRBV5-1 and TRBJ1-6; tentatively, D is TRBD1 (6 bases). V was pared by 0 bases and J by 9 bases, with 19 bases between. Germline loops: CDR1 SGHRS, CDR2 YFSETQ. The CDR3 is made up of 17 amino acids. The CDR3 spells CASSLGPGATGSSPLHF. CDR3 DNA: TGCGCCAGCAGCTTGGGCCCAGGGGCCACGGGGAGTTCACCCCTCCACTTT.

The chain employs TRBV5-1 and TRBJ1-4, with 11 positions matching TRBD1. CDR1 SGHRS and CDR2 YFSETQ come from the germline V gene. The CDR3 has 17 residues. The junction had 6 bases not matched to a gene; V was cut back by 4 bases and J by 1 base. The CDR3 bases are TGCGCCAGCAGCCCCGGGACAGGGGGAGGAACTAATGAAAAACTGTTTTTT. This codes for CASSPGTGGGTNEKLFF.

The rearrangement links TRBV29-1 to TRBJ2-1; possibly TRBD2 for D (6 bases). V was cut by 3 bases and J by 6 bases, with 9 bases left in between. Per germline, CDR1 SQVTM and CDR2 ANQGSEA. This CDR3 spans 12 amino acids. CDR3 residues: CSVDREVNEQFF. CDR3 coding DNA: TGCAGCGTTGATAGGGAGGTCAATGAGCAGTTCTTC.

Written as DNA, the CDR3 is TGTGCCAGCAGCTCACGCGGGGGGGCCCGGCAAGAGACCCAGTACTTC. As protein: CASSSRGGARQETQYF. The V and J genes are TRBV21-1 and TRBJ2-5; no check of the table's D call, TRBD2, against the DNA was made. TRBV21-1 is assigned pseudogene status. CDR3 length: 16 amino acids.

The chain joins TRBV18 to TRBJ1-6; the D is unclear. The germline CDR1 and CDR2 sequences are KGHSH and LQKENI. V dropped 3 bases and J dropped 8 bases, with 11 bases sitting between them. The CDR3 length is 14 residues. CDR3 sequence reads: CASSPGGNYSPLHF. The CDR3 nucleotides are TGTGCCAGCTCACCCGGCGGAAATTATTCACCCCTCCACTTT. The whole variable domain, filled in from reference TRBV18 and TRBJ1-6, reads NAGVMQNPRHLVRRRGQEARLRCSPMKGHSHVYWYRQLPEEGLKFMVYLQKENIIDESGMPKERFSAEFPKEGPSILRIQQVVRGDSAAYFCASSPGGNYSPLHFGNGTRLTVT.

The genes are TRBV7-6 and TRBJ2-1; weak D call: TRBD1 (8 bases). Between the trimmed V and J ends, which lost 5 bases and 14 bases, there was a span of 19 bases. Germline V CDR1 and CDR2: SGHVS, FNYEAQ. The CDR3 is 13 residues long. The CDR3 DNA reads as TGTGCCAGCAGCCCAGGGGGCTGGGAGGGGAAGTTCTTC. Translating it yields CASSPGGWEGKFF. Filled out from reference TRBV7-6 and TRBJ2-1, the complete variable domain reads GAGVSQSPRYKVTKRGQDVALRCDPISGHVSLYWYRQALGQGPEFLTYFNYEAQQDKSGLPNDRFSAERPEGSISTLTIQRTEQRDSAMYRCASSPGGWEGKFFGPGTRLTVL.